This passage covers 10 T cell receptor beta chains from one sample sequenced in a study of blood T cells in healthy people across ages. For the second PCR, which ran for about 6 to 11 cycles, a sample-barcoded 5' primer and a J-beta primer mix were used. One entry per CDR3 protein results from TCRdb running MiXCR on the 5' RACE reads. This sample has about 1.4 million distinct CDR3 sequences, with 59% found just once. The sequencing input was blood. These receptors came from a man between 18 and 35 years old in good health.

The chain joins TRBV3-1 to TRBJ2-1; a possible D gene is TRBD1 (5 bases). Germline assignment: CDR1 LGHDT and CDR2 YNNKEL (reference sequence). The V gene lost 3 bases and the J gene lost 6 bases, with 12 bases spanning the gap. The CDR3 has 14 amino acids. The CDR3 bases are TGTGCCAGCAGCCACCCAGGGTTCGCCAATGAGCAGTTCTTC. Protein product: CASSHPGFANEQFF.

This clonotype was counted a few times. This chain connects TRBV4-1 to TRBJ2-7; TRBD2 matches 9 bases. Unmatched junction bases numbered 4, after V lost 1 base and J lost 3 bases. Germline V CDR1 and CDR2: MGHRA, YSYEKL. The CDR3 extends over 15 amino acids. CDR3: CASSQGSGRYYEQYF. The CDR3 nucleotides read TGCGCCAGCAGCCAAGGTAGCGGGAGATACTACGAGCAGTACTTC.

For this clonotype: A junction end diverges from the germline sequence, so it may reflect a read error. The rearrangement joins TRBV7-9 to TRBJ1-2; D possibly corresponds to TRBD1 (5 bases). The CDR3 sequence is 16 residues long. Germline-derived CDR1 and CDR2 are SEHNR and FQNEAQ (reference sequence). The CDR3 nucleotides read TGTGCCAGCAGCTGGTCCCCTGGGGCCGAAAACTCTGGCTACACCTTC. Translating gives CASSWSPGAENSGYTF. The full variable domain, in which reference TRBV7-9 and TRBJ1-2 provide the parts outside the CDR3, is DTGVSQNPRHKITKRGQNVTFRCDPISEHNRLYWYRQTLGQGPEFLTYFQNEAQLEKSRLLSDRFSAERPKGSFSTLEIQRTEQGDSAMYLCASSWSPGAENSGYTFGSGTRLTVV.

The rearrangement links TRBV20-1 to TRBJ2-3; 7 bases fit TRBD2. J lost 1 base, V lost 0 bases, and 4 bases had no gene match. Germline CDR1 reads DFQATT; CDR2 reads SNEGSKA (reference sequence). The CDR3 length is 15 residues. The CDR3 DNA reads TGCAGTGCTAGAGATGGCGGGAGAGGCACAGATACGCAGTATTTT. Amino acid sequence: CSARDGGRGTDTQYF.

For the CDR3, the DNA is TGTGCCAGCAGGCCGACTAGCGGGATCCCCTACGAGCAGTACTTC. Residues: CASRPTSGIPYEQYF. This chain joins TRBV4-2 and TRBJ2-4; 11 nucleotides match TRBD2. The DNA end is more similar to TRBJ2-7, so the J call may be wrong. The CDR3 runs 15 residues. Germline V gene data show CDR1 as LGHNA and CDR2 as YNFKEQ.

The V gene is TRBV20-1, the J gene TRBJ2-7; no firm D call. Germline V gene lookup returns CDR1 DFQATT and CDR2 SNEGSKA (reference sequence). This CDR3 spans 13 amino acids. The germline V and J ends were trimmed by 3 bases and 7 bases, with 16 bases remaining between them. The CDR3 is CSARLEWANEQYF. In nucleotides, the CDR3 is TGCAGTGCTAGGTTAGAGTGGGCCAATGAGCAGTACTTC.

The rearrangement uses TRBV20-1 and TRBJ1-2, with TRBD1 as a possible D gene (5 bases). Germline V lookup: CDR1 DFQATT, CDR2 SNEGSKA (reference sequence). V lost 5 bases and J 2 bases, leaving 15 bases between the germline ends. The CDR3 length is 14 residues. DNA for the CDR3: TGCAGTGCTCCCGCCGGGACCGAAAACTATGGCTACACCTTC. This codes for CSAPAGTENYGYTF.

There are a few counts of this clonotype. V gene TRBV29-1 combines with J gene TRBJ2-3; tentative D call: TRBD2 (6 bases). Trimming cost V 2 bases and J 2 bases, with 11 bases left between them. Germline V lookup: CDR1 SQVTM, CDR2 ANQGSEA. This CDR3 has 14 amino acids. CDR3 DNA: TGCAGCGTTGAAAGTGGGAGGTCCACAGATACGCAGTATTTT. Encoded protein: CSVESGRSTDTQYF.

The chain uses TRBV27 and TRBJ2-7, with 11 bases matching TRBD1. CDR1 is MNHEY, CDR2 SMNVEV, per germline (reference sequence). The trim removed 2 bases at V and 7 bases at J, leaving 7 bases unmatched. This CDR3 comprises 15 residues. In nucleotides, the CDR3 is TGTGCCAGCAGTTTAATGGGACAGGGGGTAAAGGAGCAGTACTTC. It is translated as CASSLMGQGVKEQYF.

Only a few counts were recorded for this clonotype. The rearrangement uses TRBV10-3 and TRBJ2-7, with 8 bases fitting TRBD1. Germline V gene data show CDR1 as ENHRY and CDR2 as SYGVKD. With V trimmed by 6 bases and J by 0 bases, 4 bases remained unmatched. The length of the CDR3 is 14 residues. The CDR3 spells CAISGGTGSYEQYF. Written as DNA, the CDR3 is TGTGCCATCAGCGGTGGGACAGGCTCCTACGAGCAGTACTTC.